These 15 T cell receptor beta chains share one sample of origin, sequenced in a study of T cell clonality in common variable immunodeficiency. Clones were read by immunoSEQ multiplex PCR, and TCRdb kept only the in-frame ones, dropping some. The sample lists around 40,000 clones, none appearing once, the ten largest making up around 2.1%. The sequenced sample consisted of peripheral blood mononuclear cells. The receptors were gathered from a person aged 18 to 75 in good health.

This clone was picked up many times. From the germline J gene comes the end of the CDR3, since the read stops 3 residues before it. The rearrangement links TRBV4-2 to TRBJ2-1; 9 bases line up with TRBD2. Germline V CDR1 and CDR2: LGHNA, YNFKEQ. The CDR3 sequence is 16 residues long. Trimming cost V 2 bases and J 4 bases; bases outside gene matches: 6. CDR3 DNA, as far as it was read: TGTGCCAGCAGCCAAACAAGCGGGGGGTCTTACAATGAG. Its translation: CASSQTSGGSYNE. The entire CDR3 protein reads CASSQTSGGSYNEQFF.

This clone appeared many times. From the germline J gene comes the end of the CDR3, since the read stops 3 residues before it. The J gene is TRBJ2-7, the V gene TRBV19; TRBD1 agrees at 7 bases. Germline CDR1 is LNHDA and CDR2 is SQIVND (reference sequence). The CDR3 runs to 13 residues. The trim removed 3 bases at V and 5 bases at J, leaving 4 bases unmatched. The CDR3 sequence is CASSIRGSNEQYF. The CDR3 DNA, read in part, is TGTGCCAGTAGTATCAGGGGGAGCAACGAG.

This clone has ten or more counts. Sequencing ends 3 residues short of the CDR3 end; the germline J gene provides the rest. The gene calls are TRBV24-1 and TRBJ2-1; weak D call: TRBD1 (5 bases). The CDR3 is made up of 17 amino acids. Germline V gene lookup returns CDR1 KGHDR and CDR2 SFDVKD. The V end was cut by 3 bases, the J end by 0 bases, with 14 bases between. CDR3 DNA (partial): TGTGCCACCAGTGATAGGCGCGTCGACAGCTCCTACAATGAG. Its protein product is CATSDRRVDSSYNE. The entire CDR3 is CATSDRRVDSSYNEQFF.

A remark on this clone: The read ends 3 residues before the CDR3 terminus; that terminus is restored from the germline J gene. This sequence joins TRBV11-1 and TRBJ2-7; 9 positions agree with TRBD1. Germline-derived CDR1 and CDR2 are SGHAT and FQDESV (reference sequence). The length of the CDR3 is 14 residues. J lost 0 bases, V lost 5 bases, and 2 bases had no gene match. Here the CDR3 reads CASSPDRGSYEQYF. The CDR3 DNA, read in part, is TGTGCCAGCAGCCCGGACAGGGGCTCCTACGAG.

At least ten counts were recorded for this clone. The CDR3 is cut off 3 residues early in the read; its end comes from the germline J gene. The chain carries TRBV11-3 and TRBJ2-1; the match to TRBD2 covers 7 bases. CDR1 SGHNT and CDR2 YENEEA come from the germline V gene. With V trimmed by 5 bases and J by 7 bases, 5 bases remained unmatched. CDR3 length: 13 residues. The CDR3 sequence: CASSRGSSNEQFF. CDR3 bases read: TGTGCCAGCAGCCGCGGGAGCTCAAATGAG.

In regard to this clone: The read terminates 3 residues ahead of where the CDR3 ends, so the germline J gene completes it. V and J are TRBV20-1 and TRBJ2-7; tentative D call: TRBD1 (6 bases). Per the germline V gene, CDR1 is DFQATT and CDR2 is SNEGSKA (reference sequence). V lost 3 bases and J lost 6, with 18 bases in between. The CDR3 has 14 residues. The CDR3 reads CSASITGFLGEQYF. Partial CDR3 DNA: TGCAGTGCTAGCATAACAGGGTTTTTGGGCGAG.

This clone was detected ten times or more. The CDR3 is cut off 3 residues early in the read; its end comes from the germline J gene. The V gene is TRBV5-6, the J gene TRBJ2-7; 7 bases are shared with TRBD1. Germline-derived CDR1 and CDR2 are SGHDT and YYEEEE. V dropped 5 bases and J dropped 0; count of bases not matched to a gene: 8. This CDR3 comprises 15 residues. CDR3 residues: CASSSTGQSSYEQYF. CDR3 DNA (partial): TGTGCCAGCAGTTCGACGGGACAGAGCTCCTACGAG.

Ten or more counts support this clone. The sequence runs out 3 residues before the end of the CDR3; the remainder is reconstructed from the germline J gene. The V gene is TRBV11-3, the J gene TRBJ1-1; the match to TRBD1 covers 7 bases. The CDR3 loop spans 14 amino acids. The V segment lost 1 base and the J segment 1 base; nucleotides outside the gene matches: 0. Looked up from germline, CDR1 is SGHNT and CDR2 is YENEEA. Incomplete CDR3 DNA: TGTGCCAGCAGCTTAGGACAGGGGAACACTGAA. The encoded protein is CASSLGQGNTE. The entire CDR3 protein reads CASSLGQGNTEAFF.

This clone was detected ten times or more. The observed sequence ends 3 residues before the CDR3 terminus, with the missing tail filled in from the germline J gene. This chain links TRBV10-3 with TRBJ2-3; 7 positions agree with TRBD2. The germline V gene has CDR1 ENHRY and CDR2 SYGVKD. This CDR3 comprises 14 residues. Here the CDR3 reads CSIRREQSTDTQYF. Partial CDR3 DNA: TGTTCGATTCGGCGGGAGCAAAGCACAGATACG.

This clone occurred many times. The sequenced fragment ends 3 residues before the CDR3 boundary, so the rest is inferred from the germline J gene. This chain connects TRBV30 to TRBJ2-4; D might be TRBD1 (6 bases). V was trimmed by 5 bases and J by 5 bases, leaving 13 bases between them. The CDR3 spans 13 residues. Germline values: CDR1 GTSNPN, CDR2 SVGIG (reference sequence). CDR3 sequence reads: CAWRRTEQNIQYF. CDR3 DNA, as far as it was read: TGTGCCTGGCGTCGGACAGAGCAAAACATT.

This clone was picked up a small number of times. This clone may be a read error of a much larger clone one base away. Read sequence stops 3 residues before the CDR3 end, and the germline J gene provides the missing end. Other DNA sequences from this sample encode an identical CDR3 as well. The chain recombines TRBV18 with TRBJ2-5, with 11 bases aligning to TRBD2. The CDR3 sequence is 17 residues long. The junction had 11 bases not matched to a gene; V was cut back by 3 bases and J by 5 bases. CDR1 is KGHSH, CDR2 LQKENI, per germline. Partial CDR3 DNA: TGTGCCAGCTCACCCCCCGGGACTAGCGGTAGAGTGGAGACC. The encoded protein is CASSPPGTSGRVET. From start to end, the CDR3 is CASSPPGTSGRVETQYF.

This clone appeared many times. The CDR3 goes on 3 residues after the read ends, and that part is filled in from the germline J gene. The chain couples TRBV20-1 to TRBJ2-3, with unresolved D. The CDR3 runs to 12 residues. In germline, CDR1 is DFQATT, CDR2 SNEGSKA (reference sequence). With 7 bases removed from V and 2 bases from J, the gap between germline ends came to 10 bases. This CDR3 reads CSVSPPTDTQYF. The CDR3 DNA, read in part, is TGCAGTGTCAGTCCCCCCACAGATACG.

This clone was seen many times. The CDR3 is cut off 3 residues early in the read; its end comes from the germline J gene. The chain joins TRBV6-1 to TRBJ1-2; D is ambiguous. The CDR3 has 15 amino acids. V was trimmed by 2 bases and J by 6 bases, leaving 16 bases between them. The germline V gene has CDR1 MNHNS and CDR2 SASEGT. CDR3 bases read: TGTGCCAGCAGTGAAACTAGCCCCAGGCCCCATGGC. Its translation is CASSETSPRPHG. The whole CDR3 sequence is CASSETSPRPHGYTF.

This clone was seen repeatedly, ten times or more. The CDR3 end is not reached by the read, which stops 3 residues before it; the germline J gene fills it in. The rearrangement joins TRBV5-4 to TRBJ2-1, with D perhaps matching TRBD2 (6 bases). The V end was cut by 2 bases, the J end by 9 bases, with 9 bases between. Germline V gives CDR1 SGHNT, CDR2 YYREEE (reference sequence). The CDR3 is 12 amino acids. The CDR3 spells CASSFTEGEQFF. CDR3 DNA (partial): TGTGCCAGCAGCTTCACGGAGGGTGAG.

This clone has ten or more counts. The CDR3 end falls 3 residues outside the read, so it is completed with the germline J gene. This chain connects TRBV2 to TRBJ2-2; D is possibly TRBD2 (5 bases). The CDR3 is 15 residues long. Between the trimmed V and J ends, which lost 7 bases and 4 bases, there was a span of 16 bases. From germline, CDR1 is SNHLY and CDR2 FYNNEI. This chain's CDR3 is CASKLFGLPTGELFF. CDR3 DNA (partial): TGTGCCAGCAAACTATTTGGACTCCCCACCGGGGAG.